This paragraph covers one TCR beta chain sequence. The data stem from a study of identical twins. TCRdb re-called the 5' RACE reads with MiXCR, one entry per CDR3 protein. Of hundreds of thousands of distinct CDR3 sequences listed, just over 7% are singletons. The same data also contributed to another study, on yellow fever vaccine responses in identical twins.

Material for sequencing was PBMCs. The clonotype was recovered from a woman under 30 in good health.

CDR3 sequence: CAISPGQDYGYTF. CDR3 nucleotide sequence: TGTGCCATCAGTCCGGGACAGGATTATGGCTACACCTTC. The gene calls are TRBV10-3 and TRBJ1-2; 8 positions match TRBD1. The CDR3 contains 13 residues. V shed 5 bases, J shed 5 bases, and the junction held 4 bases outside the gene matches. The germline V gene encodes CDR1 ENHRY and CDR2 SYGVKD.